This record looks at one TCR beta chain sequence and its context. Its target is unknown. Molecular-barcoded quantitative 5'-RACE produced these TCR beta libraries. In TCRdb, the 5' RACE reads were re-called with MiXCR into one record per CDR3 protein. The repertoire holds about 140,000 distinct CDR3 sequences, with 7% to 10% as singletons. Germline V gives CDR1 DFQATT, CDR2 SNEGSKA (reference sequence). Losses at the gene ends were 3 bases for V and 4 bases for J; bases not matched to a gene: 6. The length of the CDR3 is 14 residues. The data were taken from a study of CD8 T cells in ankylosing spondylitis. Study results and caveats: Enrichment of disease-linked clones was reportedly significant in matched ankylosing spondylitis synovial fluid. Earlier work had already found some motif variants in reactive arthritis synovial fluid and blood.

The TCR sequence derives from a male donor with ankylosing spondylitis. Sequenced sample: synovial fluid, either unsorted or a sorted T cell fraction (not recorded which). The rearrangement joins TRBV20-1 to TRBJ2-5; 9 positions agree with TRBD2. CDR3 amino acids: CSASYLAGRETQYF. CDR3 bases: TGCAGTGCTAGTTATCTAGCGGGGAGAGAGACCCAGTACTTC.